The 20 T cell receptor beta chains listed next were all sequenced from one sample in a study of cytomegalovirus exposure and HLA in healthy donors. A multiplex PCR was run with 60 Vbeta primers and 13 Jbeta primers. Sequencing was performed with immunoSEQ multiplex PCR; in TCRdb, only in-frame clones are kept and a portion is missing. The sample has about 95,000 clones; over 75% are singletons. The sample was PBMCs. These receptors were obtained from a man in his thirties or forties in good health and CMV-seropositive.

The gene calls are TRBV11-2 and TRBJ1-1; possible D gene TRBD1, 5 bases. Germline values: CDR1 SGHAT, CDR2 FQNNGV. The length of the CDR3 is 14 residues. Trimming left V 6 bases short and J 5 bases short, with 16 bases between. CDR3 loop: CASSVWGGTTEAFF. The CDR3 region has the DNA TGTGCCAGCAGTGTATGGGGGGGTACAACTGAAGCTTTCTTT. The full variable domain, rest sourced from reference TRBV11-2 and TRBJ1-1, is EAGVAQSPRYKIIEKRQSVAFWCNPISGHATLYWYQQILGQGPKLLIQFQNNGVVDDSQLPKDRFSAERLKGVDSTLKIQPAKLEDSAVYLCASSVWGGTTEAFFGQGTRLTVV.

The chain employs TRBV18 and TRBJ1-3; D call uncertain. The CDR3 covers 14 residues. V was trimmed by 3 bases and J by 4 bases, leaving 10 bases between them. Germline V gives CDR1 KGHSH, CDR2 LQKENI. This chain's CDR3 is CASSPGPAGNTIYF. The CDR3 coding sequence is TGTGCCAGCTCACCTGGGCCCGCCGGAAACACCATATATTTT.

The chain joins TRBV7-8 to TRBJ2-1; 8 bases match TRBD2. V lost 1 base to trimming and J lost 7 bases; unmatched junction nucleotides: 6. The germline gives CDR1 SGHVS, CDR2 FQNEAQ. The CDR3 covers 15 residues. The DNA for the CDR3 is TGTGCCAGCAGCTTAGTCGGGGGGGCGGGAAATGAGCAGTTCTTC. This sequence encodes CASSLVGGAGNEQFF. The full variable domain, in which reference TRBV7-8 and TRBJ2-1 provide the parts outside the CDR3, is GAGVSQSPRYKVAKRGQDVALRCDPISGHVSLFWYQQALGQGPEFLTYFQNEAQLDKSGLPSDRFFAERPEGSVSTLKIQRTQQEDSAVYLCASSLVGGAGNEQFFGPGTRLTVL.

This chain connects TRBV27 to TRBJ2-4; no firm D call. The CDR3 totals 14 residues. The ends were cut back, 3 bases at V and 0 bases at J, with 6 bases in the middle. Looked up from germline, CDR1 is MNHEY and CDR2 is SMNVEV (reference sequence). The CDR3 DNA is TGTGCCAGCAGTTTTAGAGGAGCCAAAAACATTCAGTACTTC. Translation gives CASSFRGAKNIQYF.

The chain combines TRBV2 with TRBJ2-1; 9 bases agree with TRBD1. Germline V gene lookup returns CDR1 SNHLY and CDR2 FYNNEI. The junction had 12 bases not matched to a gene; V was cut back by 8 bases and J by 10 bases. The CDR3 is made up of 14 amino acids. The CDR3 region is CASVKPGQGGEQFF. The CDR3 nucleotides read TGTGCCAGCGTCAAACCGGGACAGGGCGGGGAGCAGTTCTTC.

CDR3 residues: CASSLRGREGKNIQYF. Here the CDR3 DNA reads TGTGCCAGCAGTCTCCGGGGGAGAGAAGGCAAAAACATTCAGTACTTC. This rearrangement joins TRBV2 to TRBJ2-4, with D possibly being TRBD2 (6 bases). This CDR3 has 16 amino acids. V lost 5 bases and J 3 bases, leaving 17 bases between the germline ends. The germline CDR1 and CDR2 sequences are SNHLY and FYNNEI.

The chain is built from TRBV5-1 and TRBJ1-5; TRBD1 aligns across 12 bases. Looked up from germline, CDR1 is SGHRS and CDR2 is YFSETQ. Losses at the gene ends were 4 bases for V and 6 bases for J; bases not matched to a gene: 5. The CDR3 is 15 residues long. CDR3 protein: CASSPGTGGGQPQHF. The CDR3 DNA is TGCGCCAGCAGCCCCGGGACAGGGGGCGGTCAGCCCCAGCATTTT.

The chain uses TRBV9 and TRBJ2-2, with TRBD1 matching over 8 bases. The V segment lost 7 bases and the J segment 3 bases; nucleotides outside the gene matches: 8. The CDR3 contains 15 residues. CDR1 and CDR2 (germline): SGDLS, YYNGEE. The CDR3 here is CASDPTGEDTGELFF. Written as DNA, the CDR3 is TGTGCCAGCGATCCGACAGGGGAGGACACCGGGGAGCTGTTTTTT. The full variable domain, in which reference TRBV9 and TRBJ2-2 provide the parts outside the CDR3, is DSGVTQTPKHLITATGQRVTLRCSPRSGDLSVYWYQQSLDQGLQFLIQYYNGEERAKGNILERFSAQQFPDLHSELNLSSLELGDSALYFCASDPTGEDTGELFFGEGSRLTVL.

Here the CDR3 DNA reads TGTGCCAGCAGCCAAGAGTGGGCAGCCTCCGATGGCTACACCTTC. It encodes CASSQEWAASDGYTF. This chain connects TRBV7-9 to TRBJ1-2; D is unresolved. Trimming stripped 5 bases from V and 6 bases from J, with 19 bases between. The CDR3 loop spans 15 amino acids. Germline loops: CDR1 SEHNR, CDR2 FQNEAQ (reference sequence). Full variable domain (missing parts from reference TRBV7-9 and TRBJ1-2): DTGVSQNPRHKITKRGQNVTFRCDPISEHNRLYWYRQTLGQGPEFLTYFQNEAQLEKSRLLSDRFSAERPKGSFSTLEIQRTEQGDSAMYLCASSQEWAASDGYTFGSGTRLTVV.

This clone was detected a few times. V gene TRBV29-1 combines with J gene TRBJ2-3; a possible D gene is TRBD2 (6 bases). The germline V and J ends were trimmed by 4 bases and 0 bases, with 17 bases remaining between them. Germline CDR1 reads SQVTM; CDR2 reads ANQGSEA. The CDR3 length is 16 residues. CDR3 DNA sequence: TGCAGCGTTGTTTGGGCTGCGGGGCCTAGCACAGATACGCAGTATTTT. Protein: CSVVWAAGPSTDTQYF.

The V call is TRBV15, the J call TRBJ1-5, with D unclear. This CDR3 spans 16 amino acids. Trimming removed 2 bases from V and 0 bases from J, with 11 bases in between. CDR1 is LNHNV, CDR2 YYDKDF, per germline (reference sequence). CDR3 sequence: CATSRTGSHSNQPQHF. The CDR3 coding sequence is TGTGCCACCAGCAGAACCGGGTCTCATAGCAATCAGCCCCAGCATTTT.

This chain joins TRBV28 and TRBJ2-5, with D possibly matching TRBD2 (6 bases). Germline loops: CDR1 MDHEN, CDR2 SYDVKM. The CDR3 length is 15 residues. The V gene lost 4 bases and the J gene lost 4 bases, with 16 bases spanning the gap. The CDR3 sequence: CASSSRRGSGETQYF. The CDR3 DNA follows: TGTGCCAGCAGTTCAAGGAGGGGTTCGGGAGAGACCCAGTACTTC.

V is TRBV7-3 and J is TRBJ2-1; 9 bases agree with TRBD2. The CDR3 length is 15 residues. V gave up 3 bases and J gave up 5 bases; unmatched junction bases: 5. Germline CDR1 and CDR2: SGHTA and FQGTGA. CDR3 residues: CASSFRAGGNNEQFF. In DNA, the CDR3 is TGTGCCAGCAGCTTTCGAGCGGGGGGTAACAATGAGCAGTTCTTC. Using reference TRBV7-3 and TRBJ2-1 for the parts outside the CDR3, the full variable domain is GAGVSQTPSNKVTEKGKYVELRCDPISGHTALYWYRQSLGQGPEFLIYFQGTGAADDSGLPNDRFFAVRPEGSVSTLKIQRTERGDSAVYLCASSFRAGGNNEQFFGPGTRLTVL.

The rearrangement links TRBV30 to TRBJ2-3; D is possibly TRBD2 (5 bases). The V gene's germline CDR1 is GTSNPN and CDR2 SVGIG (reference sequence). CDR3 length: 10 residues. The V end was cut by 5 bases, the J end by 6 bases, with 6 bases between. DNA of the CDR3: TGTGCCTGGGAGCGGGATACGCAGTATTTT. It codes for CAWERDTQYF. Filled out from reference TRBV30 and TRBJ2-3, the complete variable domain reads SQTIHQWPATLVQPVGSPLSLECTVEGTSNPNLYWYRQAAGRGLQLLFYSVGIGQISSEVPQNLSASRPQDRQFILSSKKLLLSDSGFYLCAWERDTQYFGPGTRLTVL.

The chain is built from TRBV28 and TRBJ2-5; D gene uncertain. This CDR3 is built from 11 residues. Trimming removed 9 bases from V and 3 bases from J, with 8 bases in between. Germline CDR1 and CDR2: MDHEN and SYDVKM. The CDR3 sequence: CASYLKETQYF. CDR3 coding DNA: TGTGCCAGTTACTTAAAAGAGACCCAGTACTTC.

This clone was found a few times. CDR3 sequence (DNA): TGCGCCAGCAGCCAAGATCGGGACAGACGATATGGCTACACCTTC. It translates to CASSQDRDRRYGYTF. V gene TRBV4-3 combines with J gene TRBJ1-2; the match to TRBD1 covers 7 bases. The CDR3 spans 15 residues. V lost 0 bases to trimming and J lost 5 bases; unmatched junction nucleotides: 6. In germline, CDR1 is LGHNA, CDR2 YSLEER.

This clone was counted only a few times. CDR3 residues: CASSLGTGLGKLFF. The CDR3 coding sequence is TGTGCCAGCAGTTTAGGGACAGGGTTAGGAAAACTGTTTTTT. The chain is built from TRBV28 and TRBJ1-4, with 9 nucleotides matching TRBD1. Germline V lookup: CDR1 MDHEN, CDR2 SYDVKM. Unmatched junction bases numbered 5, after V lost 2 bases and J lost 10 bases. This CDR3 has 14 amino acids. Combining the CDR3 with reference TRBV28 and TRBJ1-4 gives the whole variable domain DVKVTQSSRYLVKRTGEKVFLECVQDMDHENMFWYRQDPGLGLRLIYFSYDVKMKEKGDIPEGYSVSREKKERFSLILESASTNQTSMYLCASSLGTGLGKLFFGSGTQLSVL.

The CDR3 nucleotides are TGTGCCAGCAGCTTGGCCACGGGAGTCGGTGAAAAACTGTTTTTT. Translation: CASSLATGVGEKLFF. The chain couples TRBV5-6 to TRBJ1-4; D remains unclear. V lost 0 bases to trimming and J lost 7 bases, with 13 bases between them. The CDR3 has 15 residues. Germline assignment: CDR1 SGHDT and CDR2 YYEEEE.

The J gene is TRBJ1-2, the V gene TRBV19; D ambiguous. CDR1 and CDR2 from the germline V gene are LNHDA and SQIVND (reference sequence). There are 14 residues in the CDR3. Trimming pared 5 bases from V and 5 bases from J, leaving 15 bases between. The CDR3 bases are TGTGCCAGTAGTCCGACACCTCAGCCTTATGGCTACACCTTC. It translates to CASSPTPQPYGYTF.

In this sample, this clone turned up a few times. The rearrangement uses TRBV7-8 and TRBJ1-2; 12 bases fit TRBD1. V lost 5 bases and J lost 4; bases outside the gene matches: 5. The CDR3 length is 15 residues. From germline, CDR1 is SGHVS and CDR2 FQNEAQ. CDR3 nucleotide sequence: TGTGCCAGCAGCCCGCCGGGACAGGGGGCCTATGGCTACACCTTC. Translation: CASSPPGQGAYGYTF.